The text below deals with one T cell receptor beta chain. Germline V CDR1 and CDR2: DFQATT, SNEGSKA (reference sequence). The CDR3 contains 15 residues. The data belong to a study of CXCR3-negative and CXCR3-positive naive CD8 T cells. UMI-labeled 5' RACE yielded the TRB cDNA libraries. Reanalyzing the 5' RACE reads, TCRdb keeps one entry per CDR3 protein, without DNA. The sample table sets out 25,000 to 35,000 distinct CDR3 sequences. Material for sequencing was memory CD8+ T cells from blood. The origin of this receptor is a human donor in good health. Some clones in this sample may be carry-over from other donors' samples. The chain carries TRBV20-1 and TRBJ2-1; TCRdb designates TRBD1, a call that cannot be tested without DNA. The CDR3 protein is CSARDSELTANEQFF.